Below are 18 T cell receptor beta chains sequenced from a single sample in a study of T cell repertoires in cytomegalovirus infection. For these receptors, no antigen is known. TCRdb analysed the reads with MiXCR anew, one entry per CDR3 protein. The top ten clones hold around a sixth of a sample with 550,000 to 850,000 distinct CDR3 sequences, roughly 30% of them seen once. Material: cultured PBMCs, obtained from culture after CMV antigen stimulation. The receptors stem from a human donor in good health (CMV status not recorded). Some clones in this sample may be carry-over from other donors' samples.

V usage is TRBV2 and J usage is TRBJ1-1; no clear D. This CDR3 comprises 12 residues. CDR1 and CDR2 from the germline V gene are SNHLY and FYNNEI. The germline V and J ends were trimmed by 3 bases and 4 bases, with 6 bases remaining between them. CDR3 residues: CASSERSTEAFF. CDR3 nucleotide sequence: TGTGCCAGCAGTGAGAGGAGCACTGAAGCTTTCTTT.

The rearrangement uses TRBV7-9 and TRBJ1-2; TRBD1 matches 9 bases. The CDR3 sequence is 16 residues long. Germline values: CDR1 SEHNR, CDR2 FQNEAQ (reference sequence). V lost 1 base to trimming and J lost 3 bases; unmatched junction nucleotides: 6. The chain's CDR3 is CASSLVSRQGDYGYTF. CDR3 coding DNA: TGTGCCAGCAGCTTAGTTTCCCGACAGGGGGACTATGGCTACACCTTC. The whole variable domain, filled in from reference TRBV7-9 and TRBJ1-2, reads DTGVSQNPRHKITKRGQNVTFRCDPISEHNRLYWYRQTLGQGPEFLTYFQNEAQLEKSRLLSDRFSAERPKGSFSTLEIQRTEQGDSAMYLCASSLVSRQGDYGYTFGSGTRLTVV.

This clonotype has more than one count but fewer than ten. This chain joins TRBV6-1 and TRBJ2-3, with TRBD2 matching 7 bases. The ends lost 3 bases at V and 3 bases at J; junction bases unmatched: 9. This CDR3 has 16 residues. CDR1 is MNHNS, CDR2 SASEGT, per germline. CDR3 region: CASSEFGGGSTDTQYF. The CDR3, as DNA: TGTGCCAGCAGTGAGTTTGGGGGGGGGAGTACAGATACGCAGTATTTT.

This clonotype was counted many times. The chain employs TRBV7-2 and TRBJ1-1, with D possibly matching TRBD1 (6 bases). V lost 0 bases to trimming and J lost 5 bases, with 13 bases between them. This CDR3 has 15 residues. Germline values: CDR1 SGHTA, CDR2 FQGNSA. The DNA for the CDR3 is TGTGCCAGCAGCTTAGCAGGGGGGTTGAGAACTGAAGCTTTCTTT. It is translated as CASSLAGGLRTEAFF.

A few counts support this clonotype. This chain uses TRBV7-6 with TRBJ2-1, with 9 bases identical to TRBD2. From germline, CDR1 is SGHVS and CDR2 FNYEAQ. Trimming cost V 0 bases and J 6 bases; bases outside gene matches: 9. The CDR3 length is 17 residues. CDR3 region: CASSLARQRGVVNEQFF. The CDR3 DNA reads TGTGCCAGCAGCTTAGCGAGGCAGCGGGGGGTAGTCAATGAGCAGTTCTTC.

A few counts support this clonotype. The chain links TRBV7-2 to TRBJ2-5; 9 nucleotides agree with TRBD2. The germline gives CDR1 SGHTA, CDR2 FQGNSA. V trimming: 2 bases; J trimming: 0 bases; junction bases outside the gene matches: 4. There are 16 residues in the CDR3. This CDR3 reads CASSLPTSGYQETQYF. The CDR3 DNA follows: TGTGCCAGCAGCTTACCTACTAGCGGGTACCAAGAGACCCAGTACTTC.

The gene calls are TRBV19 and TRBJ2-7; 10 positions match TRBD1. V lost 4 bases to trimming and J lost 0 bases; unmatched junction nucleotides: 9. The germline V gene encodes CDR1 LNHDA and CDR2 SQIVND (reference sequence). This CDR3 is 17 amino acids long. The CDR3 spells CASSTLTGQGDSYEQYF. The CDR3 nucleotides read TGTGCCAGTAGTACTCTGACCGGACAGGGGGACTCCTACGAGCAGTACTTC.

The rearrangement uses TRBV11-2 and TRBJ2-1; no clear D. CDR1 SGHAT and CDR2 FQNNGV come from the germline V gene. The CDR3 extends over 12 amino acids. Trimming took 4 bases from V and 9 from J, leaving 10 bases between them. The CDR3 nucleotides are TGTGCCAGCAGCTCATTAAGCGCTGAGCAGTTCTTC. This sequence encodes CASSSLSAEQFF.

About this clonotype: This may be a read error, as it is one base from a much larger clone. The chain combines TRBV7-2 with TRBJ2-1; D unclear. CDR3 size: 13 residues. V was shortened by 4 bases and J by 5 bases, with 9 bases between the two germline ends. CDR1 and CDR2 (germline): SGHTA, FQGNSA. The CDR3 nucleotides are TGTGCCAGCAGCTCTTCACTACACAATGAGCAGTTCTTC. It is translated as CASSSSLHNEQFF. Full variable domain (outside the CDR3, taken from reference TRBV7-2 and TRBJ2-1): GAGVSQSPSNKVTEKGKDVELRCDPISGHTALYWYRQSLGQGLEFLIYFQGNSAPDKSGLPSDRFSAERTGGSVSTLTIQRTQQEDSAVYLCASSSSLHNEQFFGPGTRLTVL.

This clonotype was seen ten or more times. CDR3 in amino acids: CASSPGPGQYTGELFF. As DNA, the CDR3 is TGTGCCAGCAGCCCAGGGCCGGGACAGTACACCGGGGAGCTGTTTTTT. The rearrangement links TRBV7-2 to TRBJ2-2; 7 bases agree with TRBD1. The germline gives CDR1 SGHTA, CDR2 FQGNSA. This CDR3 has 16 amino acids. J was trimmed by 3 bases and V by 5 bases; bases with no gene match: 9.

This clonotype was counted between two and nine times. The V gene is TRBV12-3 or TRBV12-4, the J gene TRBJ2-7; D may match TRBD1 or TRBD2 (5 bases each). The CDR3 has 15 amino acids. V lost 6 bases to trimming and J lost 1 base, with 16 bases between them. The CDR3 bases are TGTGCCAGCAGGAAGGCCGGGACGCCTTCCTACGAGCAGTACTTC. Protein product: CASRKAGTPSYEQYF.

The chain is built from TRBV19 and TRBJ2-1, with D maybe TRBD1 (6 bases). Deletions cut 1 base from V and 7 bases from J, with 11 bases between. The CDR3 sequence is 14 residues long. Per the germline V gene, CDR1 is LNHDA and CDR2 is SQIVND (reference sequence). CDR3 DNA: TGTGCCAGTAGTATAGGGACAGAGGAGAATGAGCAGTTCTTC. Protein product: CASSIGTEENEQFF.

J is TRBJ1-1 and V is TRBV7-2; D might be TRBD1 (6 bases). Germline V gene sequence: CDR1 SGHTA, CDR2 FQGNSA. The CDR3 totals 16 residues. Trimming removed 3 bases at V and 4 bases at J, with 18 bases between. CDR3 nucleotide sequence: TGTGCCAGCAGCTTGCGCGGGGGGGGGCGGAGCACTGAAGCTTTCTTT. Encoded protein: CASSLRGGGRSTEAFF.

This clonotype was recorded many times. The rearrangement uses TRBV7-2 and TRBJ2-7, with TRBD2 identical over 12 bases. V gave up 5 bases and J gave up 3 bases; unmatched junction bases: 5. This CDR3 is built from 15 residues. Germline-derived CDR1 and CDR2 are SGHTA and FQGNSA. The CDR3 sequence is CASSTTSGSSYEQYF. As DNA, the CDR3 is TGTGCCAGCAGCACGACTAGCGGGAGTAGCTACGAGCAGTACTTC.

This clonotype appeared a few times. The chain is built from TRBV10-3 and TRBJ2-7; 9 bases agree with TRBD2. The CDR3 is 17 amino acids. Germline loops: CDR1 ENHRY, CDR2 SYGVKD. Unmatched junction bases numbered 11, after V lost 4 bases and J lost 1 base. The CDR3 nucleotides are TGTGCCATCAGTGGACCCCCAGGAGCGGGAGGTTCCTACGAGCAGTACTTC. It is translated as CAISGPPGAGGSYEQYF.

A remark on this clonotype: A read error may be the cause here, since a much bigger clone is one base away. This chain joins TRBV7-6 and TRBJ1-4; 8 positions match TRBD1. This CDR3 contains 16 residues. Trimming at V came to 1 base and at J to 5 bases, leaving 6 bases not matched to a gene. The germline V gene encodes CDR1 SGHVS and CDR2 FNYEAQ. The DNA of the CDR3 is TGTGCCAGCAGCTTAGAGGGAGGACAGGGCAATGAAAAACTGTTTTTT. It translates to CASSLEGGQGNEKLFF.

This clonotype turned up a few times. The chain joins TRBV5-6 to TRBJ1-1; D not certain. The V end was cut by 4 bases, the J end by 8 bases, with 18 bases between. The CDR3 sequence is 14 residues long. Per germline, CDR1 SGHDT and CDR2 YYEEEE. For the CDR3, the DNA is TGTGCCAGCAGCCCACGTTCGGGCCTTAGGGAAGCTTTCTTT. Translated: CASSPRSGLREAFF.

This clonotype came up a few times. The chain carries TRBV27 and TRBJ2-7; 10 nucleotides match TRBD2. Germline V gives CDR1 MNHEY, CDR2 SMNVEV (reference sequence). J lost 7 bases, V lost 2 bases, and 17 bases had no gene match. This CDR3 spans 18 amino acids. CDR3 in DNA: TGTGCCAGCAGTTTACCGTTGCCCTCTAGCGGGAGAACGGGGGAGCAGTACTTC. It translates to CASSLPLPSSGRTGEQYF.